This T cell receptor beta chain was identified in a study of T cells in tuberculosis. The wider study: CD1B tetramers identified T cells specific for mycobacterial lipid GMM.

At study entry, adolescents had tuberculin skin tests and IGRA screening. Per the germline V gene, CDR1 is SGHNT and CDR2 is YYREEE (reference sequence). The CDR3 runs 14 residues. The V gene end was trimmed by 2 bases and the J gene end by 6 bases; junction bases not matched to a gene: 4. Of note for this clone: Its antigen is currently unknown.

Whole-study results and caveats: GMM-specific TCRs were nearer to active tuberculosis alpha repertoires, suggesting expansion. Smaller alpha distances in active tuberculosis partly reflected shorter CDR3-alpha lengths.

Sequencing used immunoSEQ multiplex PCR; TCRdb keeps in-frame clones, though not all of them. This table holds 25,000 to 40,000 clones, 92% found once. The origin of this receptor is a donor aged 10 to 29 with latent tuberculosis or without tuberculosis infection. Some clones in this sample may be carry-over from other donors' samples. The chain joins TRBV5-4 to TRBJ2-7, with 11 bases that match TRBD2. The sample was PBMCs. As DNA, the CDR3 is TGTGCCAGCAGCTTTCCTAGCGGGGGGAGCGAGCAGTACTTC. Its protein product is CASSFPSGGSEQYF.